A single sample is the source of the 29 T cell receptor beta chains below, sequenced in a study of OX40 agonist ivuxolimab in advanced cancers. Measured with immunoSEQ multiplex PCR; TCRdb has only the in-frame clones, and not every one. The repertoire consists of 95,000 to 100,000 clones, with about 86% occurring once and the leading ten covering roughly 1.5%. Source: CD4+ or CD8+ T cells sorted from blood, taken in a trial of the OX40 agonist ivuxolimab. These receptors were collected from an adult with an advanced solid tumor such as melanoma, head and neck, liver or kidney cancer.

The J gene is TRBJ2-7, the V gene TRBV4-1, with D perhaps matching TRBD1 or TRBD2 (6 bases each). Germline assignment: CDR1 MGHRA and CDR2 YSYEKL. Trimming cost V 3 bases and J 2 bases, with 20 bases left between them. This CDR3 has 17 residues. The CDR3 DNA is TGCGCCAGCAGCCAGGGGGGCTTCGGGGACCCCCCCTACGAGCAGTACTTC. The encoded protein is CASSQGGFGDPPYEQYF.

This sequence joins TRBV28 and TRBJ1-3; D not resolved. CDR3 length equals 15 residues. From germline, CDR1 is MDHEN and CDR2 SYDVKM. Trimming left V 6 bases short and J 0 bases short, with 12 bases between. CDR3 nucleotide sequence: TGTGCCAGCAGCCAAAGGCTTCTCTCTGGAAACACCATATATTTT. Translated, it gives CASSQRLLSGNTIYF.

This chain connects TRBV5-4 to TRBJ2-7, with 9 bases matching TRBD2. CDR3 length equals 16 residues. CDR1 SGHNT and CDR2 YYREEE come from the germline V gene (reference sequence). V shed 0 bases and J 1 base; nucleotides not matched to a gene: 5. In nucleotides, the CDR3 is TGTGCCAGCAGCTTGGGTAAGACTAGCGGTTCCTACGAGCAGTACTTC. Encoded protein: CASSLGKTSGSYEQYF.

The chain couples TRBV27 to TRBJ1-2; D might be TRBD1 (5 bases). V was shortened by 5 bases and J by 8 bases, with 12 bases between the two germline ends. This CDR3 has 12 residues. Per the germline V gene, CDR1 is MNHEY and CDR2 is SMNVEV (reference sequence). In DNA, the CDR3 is TGTGCCAGCAGTGATTATGGGGGAGGCTACACCTTC. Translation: CASSDYGGGYTF.

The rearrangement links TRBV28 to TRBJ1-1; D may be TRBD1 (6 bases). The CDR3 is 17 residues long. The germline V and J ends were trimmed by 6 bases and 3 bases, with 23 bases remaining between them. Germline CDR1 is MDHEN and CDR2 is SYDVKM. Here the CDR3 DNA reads TGTGCCAGCAGCCCCTCCGGCTTACAGGGTCGGGACACTGAAGCTTTCTTT. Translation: CASSPSGLQGRDTEAFF.

The CDR3, as DNA: TGTGCCAGCTCCCTGAGCGCGGGTGTCCAAGAGACCCAGTACTTC. Translating it yields CASSLSAGVQETQYF. The chain is built from TRBV18 and TRBJ2-5; D is perhaps TRBD2 (5 bases). Trimming took 6 bases from V and 1 from J, leaving 15 bases between them. This CDR3 has 15 amino acids. Germline V gene data show CDR1 as KGHSH and CDR2 as LQKENI.

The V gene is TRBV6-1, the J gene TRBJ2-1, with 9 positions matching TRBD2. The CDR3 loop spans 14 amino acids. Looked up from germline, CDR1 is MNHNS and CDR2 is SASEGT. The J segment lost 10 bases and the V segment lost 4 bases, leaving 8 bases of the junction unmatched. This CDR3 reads CASSGGGASREQFF. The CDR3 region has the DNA TGTGCCAGCAGTGGCGGGGGGGCCTCGCGAGAGCAGTTCTTC.

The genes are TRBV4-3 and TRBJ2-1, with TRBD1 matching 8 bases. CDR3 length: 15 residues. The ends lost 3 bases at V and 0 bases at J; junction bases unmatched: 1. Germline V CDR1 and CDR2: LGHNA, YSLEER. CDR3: CASSQTGVSYNEQFF. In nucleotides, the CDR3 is TGCGCCAGCAGCCAGACAGGGGTCTCCTACAATGAGCAGTTCTTC.

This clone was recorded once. CDR3 bases: TGTGCCAGCAGTGAAGCGCTTCGGGGTCGGATATATGGTAATGACTGGGAACTGTTTTTT. It encodes CASSEALRGRIYGNDWELFF. The rearrangement joins TRBV6-1 to TRBJ1-4; D not certain. Trimming removed 0 bases from V and 12 bases from J, with 32 bases in between. CDR1 is MNHNS, CDR2 SASEGT, per germline. This CDR3 region has 20 residues.

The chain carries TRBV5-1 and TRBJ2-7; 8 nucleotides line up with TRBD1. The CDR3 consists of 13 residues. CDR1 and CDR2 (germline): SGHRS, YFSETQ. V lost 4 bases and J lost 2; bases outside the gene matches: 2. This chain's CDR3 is CASSQDRAYEQYF. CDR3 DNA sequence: TGCGCCAGCAGCCAGGACAGGGCCTACGAGCAGTACTTC.

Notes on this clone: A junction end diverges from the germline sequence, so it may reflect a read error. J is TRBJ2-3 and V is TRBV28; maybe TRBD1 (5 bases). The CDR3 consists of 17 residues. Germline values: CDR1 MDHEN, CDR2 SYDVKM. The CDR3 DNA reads TGTGCCAGCAGCTTATTCCCCCCAAGGGGCGACCGCGATACGCAGTATTTT. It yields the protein CASSLFPPRGDRDTQYF. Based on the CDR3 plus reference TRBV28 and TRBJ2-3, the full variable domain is DVKVTQSSRYLVKRTGEKVFLECVQDMDHENMFWYRQDPGLGLRLIYFSYDVKMKEKGDIPEGYSVSREKKERFSLILESASTNQTSMYLCASSLFPPRGDRDTQYFGPGTRLTVL.

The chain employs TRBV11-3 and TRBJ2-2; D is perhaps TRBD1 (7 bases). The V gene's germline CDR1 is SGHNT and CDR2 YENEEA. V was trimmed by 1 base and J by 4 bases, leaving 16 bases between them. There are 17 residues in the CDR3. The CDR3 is CASSLGVGGQTTGELFF. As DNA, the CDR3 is TGTGCCAGCAGCTTAGGGGTCGGGGGACAGACCACCGGGGAGCTGTTTTTT.

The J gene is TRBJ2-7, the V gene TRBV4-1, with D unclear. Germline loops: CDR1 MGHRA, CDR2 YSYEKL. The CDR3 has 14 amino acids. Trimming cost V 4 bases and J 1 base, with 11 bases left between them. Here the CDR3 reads CASSLDGISYEQYF. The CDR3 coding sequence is TGCGCCAGCAGCCTGGACGGAATATCCTACGAGCAGTACTTC.

This chain's CDR3 is CASSSRGQGAADTQYF. In nucleotides, the CDR3 is TGTGCCAGCAGCTCCCGAGGACAGGGGGCCGCAGATACGCAGTATTTT. The V and J genes are TRBV7-2 and TRBJ2-3, with 11 positions matching TRBD1. The junction had 7 bases not matched to a gene; V was cut back by 4 bases and J by 4 bases. From germline, CDR1 is SGHTA and CDR2 FQGNSA. This CDR3 comprises 16 residues.

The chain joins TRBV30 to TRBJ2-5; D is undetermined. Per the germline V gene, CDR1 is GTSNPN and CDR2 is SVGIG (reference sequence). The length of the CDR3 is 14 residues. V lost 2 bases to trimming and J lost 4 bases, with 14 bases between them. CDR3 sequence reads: CAWSRAVLGETQYF. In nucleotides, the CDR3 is TGTGCCTGGAGTAGGGCCGTGTTGGGAGAGACCCAGTACTTC.

Here the CDR3 reads CASSLGQETQYF. The CDR3 DNA is TGTGCCAGCAGCTTAGGCCAAGAGACCCAGTACTTC. This chain uses TRBV7-6 with TRBJ2-5; D gene unclear. The V gene lost 1 base and the J gene lost 1 base, with 1 base spanning the gap. The length of the CDR3 is 12 residues. Germline-derived CDR1 and CDR2 are SGHVS and FNYEAQ.

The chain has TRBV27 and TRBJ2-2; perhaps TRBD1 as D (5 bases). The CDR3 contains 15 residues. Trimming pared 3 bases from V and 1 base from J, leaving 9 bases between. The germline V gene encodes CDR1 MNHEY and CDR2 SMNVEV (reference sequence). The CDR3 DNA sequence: TGTGCCAGCAGTTTTACACAGGTGAACACCGGGGAGCTGTTTTTT. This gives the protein CASSFTQVNTGELFF.

The CDR3 reads CASSWEGSSYNSPLHF. In nucleotides, the CDR3 is TGCGCCAGCAGCTGGGAAGGGAGCTCCTATAATTCACCCCTCCACTTT. The genes are TRBV5-1 and TRBJ1-6; D is uncertain. The CDR3 consists of 16 residues. Germline V gives CDR1 SGHRS, CDR2 YFSETQ. Trimming shortened V by 3 bases and J by 0 bases, and 10 bases separated the two germline ends. Using reference TRBV5-1 and TRBJ1-6 for the parts outside the CDR3, the full variable domain is KAGVTQTPRYLIKTRGQQVTLSCSPISGHRSVSWYQQTPGQGLQFLFEYFSETQRNKGNFPGRFSGRQFSNSRSEMNVSTLELGDSALYLCASSWEGSSYNSPLHFGNGTRLTVT.

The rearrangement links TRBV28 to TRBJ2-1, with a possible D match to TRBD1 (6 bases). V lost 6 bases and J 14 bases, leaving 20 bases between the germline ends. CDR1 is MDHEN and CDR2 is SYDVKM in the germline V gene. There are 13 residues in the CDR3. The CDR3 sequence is CASSLGVPDRKFF. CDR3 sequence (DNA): TGTGCCAGCAGCCTAGGGGTCCCGGACAGAAAGTTCTTC.

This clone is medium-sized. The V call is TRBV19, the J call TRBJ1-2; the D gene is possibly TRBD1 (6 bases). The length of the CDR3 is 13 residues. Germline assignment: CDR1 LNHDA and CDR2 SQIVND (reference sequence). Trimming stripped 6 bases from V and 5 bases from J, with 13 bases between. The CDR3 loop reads CASRPTGVYGYTF. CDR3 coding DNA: TGTGCCAGTAGACCGACAGGAGTGTATGGCTACACCTTC.

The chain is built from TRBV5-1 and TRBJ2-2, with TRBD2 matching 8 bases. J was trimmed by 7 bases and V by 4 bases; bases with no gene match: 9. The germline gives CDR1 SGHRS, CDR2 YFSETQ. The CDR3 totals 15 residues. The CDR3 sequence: CASSRGLEGFGELFF. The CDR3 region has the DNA TGCGCCAGCAGCAGGGGACTAGAAGGTTTCGGGGAGCTGTTTTTT.

In DNA form, the CDR3 reads TGTGCCAGCAGCCCCACGGTCGTCTCCCGCGGGAGGGGAGAGACCCAGTACTTC. Amino acids: CASSPTVVSRGRGETQYF. The chain uses TRBV5-4 and TRBJ2-5; 9 bases line up with TRBD2. CDR1 and CDR2 from the germline V gene are SGHNT and YYREEE (reference sequence). The CDR3 is 18 residues long. V trimming: 4 bases; J trimming: 4 bases; junction bases outside the gene matches: 17.

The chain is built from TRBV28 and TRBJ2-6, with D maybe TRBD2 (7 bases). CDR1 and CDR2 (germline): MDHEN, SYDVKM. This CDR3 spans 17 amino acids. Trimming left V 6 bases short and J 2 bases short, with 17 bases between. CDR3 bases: TGTGCCAGCAGAAGGACAGATGGGGGGGCTGGGGCCAACGTCCTGACTTTC. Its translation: CASRRTDGGAGANVLTF. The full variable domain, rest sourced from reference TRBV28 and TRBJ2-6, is DVKVTQSSRYLVKRTGEKVFLECVQDMDHENMFWYRQDPGLGLRLIYFSYDVKMKEKGDIPEGYSVSREKKERFSLILESASTNQTSMYLCASRRTDGGAGANVLTFGAGSRLTVL.

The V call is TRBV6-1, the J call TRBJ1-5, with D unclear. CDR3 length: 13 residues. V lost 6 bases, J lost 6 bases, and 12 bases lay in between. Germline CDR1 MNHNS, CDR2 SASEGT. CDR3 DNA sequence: TGTGCCAGCAGAGGACCCAACCCTCAGCCCCAGCATTTT. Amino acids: CASRGPNPQPQHF.

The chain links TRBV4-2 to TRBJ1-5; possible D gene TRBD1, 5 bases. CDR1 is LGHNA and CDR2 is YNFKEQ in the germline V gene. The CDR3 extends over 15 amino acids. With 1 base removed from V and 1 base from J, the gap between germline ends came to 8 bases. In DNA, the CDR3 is TGTGCCAGCAGCCAAGGGTGGGACAGCAATCAGCCCCAGCATTTT. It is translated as CASSQGWDSNQPQHF.

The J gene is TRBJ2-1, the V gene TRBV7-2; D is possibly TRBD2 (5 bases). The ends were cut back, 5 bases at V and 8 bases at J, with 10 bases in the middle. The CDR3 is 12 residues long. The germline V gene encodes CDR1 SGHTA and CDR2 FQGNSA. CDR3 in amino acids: CASSRGLDEQFF. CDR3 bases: TGTGCCAGCAGCCGAGGACTCGATGAGCAGTTCTTC.

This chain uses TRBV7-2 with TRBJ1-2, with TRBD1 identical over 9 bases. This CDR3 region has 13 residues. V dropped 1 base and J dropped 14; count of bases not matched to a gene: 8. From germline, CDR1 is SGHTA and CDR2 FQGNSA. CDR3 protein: CASSLESGQGITF. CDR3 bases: TGTGCCAGCAGCTTAGAGTCGGGACAGGGTATTACCTTC.

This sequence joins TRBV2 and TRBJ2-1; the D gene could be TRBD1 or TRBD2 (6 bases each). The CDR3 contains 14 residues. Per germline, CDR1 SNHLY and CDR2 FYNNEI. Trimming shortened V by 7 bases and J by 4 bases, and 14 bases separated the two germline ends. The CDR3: CASTQQGGYNEQFF. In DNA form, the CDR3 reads TGTGCCAGCACGCAACAGGGAGGATACAATGAGCAGTTCTTC.

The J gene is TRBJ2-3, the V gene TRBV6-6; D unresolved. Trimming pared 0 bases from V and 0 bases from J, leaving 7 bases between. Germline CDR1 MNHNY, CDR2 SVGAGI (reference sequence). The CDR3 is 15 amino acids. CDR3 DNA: TGTGCCAGCAGTTACTCTGGGCTTAGCACAGATACGCAGTATTTT. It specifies CASSYSGLSTDTQYF.